This T cell receptor (beta chain) was recorded in a study of cytomegalovirus exposure and HLA in healthy donors. Concerning this clone: Its antigen remains unknown.

Study findings and constraints: V- and J-gene trimming of TCR beta was linked (in a later analysis) to a missense DCLRE1C variant.

The PCR employed 60 Vbeta primers together with 13 Jbeta primers. In the original processing: As a later analysis found, there were 70 million to 90 million unique TCR beta chains, of which 8.5 million to 13 million were shared. Repertoires were generated with immunoSEQ multiplex PCR, while TCRdb's copy carries only in-frame clones and drops some. The V and J calls and clone size are taken from that table; D and trimming were inferred from the DNA. This sample has about 37,000 clones, with around 69% found just once. The CDR3 runs 14 residues. CDR1 is MDHEN and CDR2 is SYDVKM in the germline V gene. V was shortened by 3 bases and J by 2 bases, with 11 bases between the two germline ends.

The TCR comes from a man younger than 40 in good health and CMV-seronegative. V gene TRBV28 combines with J gene TRBJ2-7; D possibly corresponds to TRBD1 (5 bases). The sample taken for sequencing was PBMCs. The DNA for the CDR3 is TGTGCCAGCAGTTTGGGGCAGGCACCCTACGAGCAGTACTTC. Translating gives CASSLGQAPYEQYF.